The 20 T cell receptor beta chains listed next were all sequenced from one sample in a study of CD8+ T cells in alopecia areata. The treatment here: oral pan-JAK inhibitor, 5-10 mg twice daily. RNA extraction was followed by reverse transcription into cDNA, which acted as the sequencing template. Sequenced by immunoSEQ multiplex PCR; TCRdb stores in-frame clones only, minus some. The sample consists of approximately 140,000 clones, 86% of them appearing once. The starting material was CD8+ T cells sorted from blood, obtained at week 4, from a patient treated with tofacitinib. All receptors derive from a human donor with alopecia areata.

This clone was counted a single time. The chain joins TRBV7-3 to TRBJ2-3; D perhaps matches TRBD2 (6 bases). CDR3 size: 15 residues. Per germline, CDR1 SGHTA and CDR2 FQGTGA. The V end lost 7 bases, the J end lost 3 bases, and 17 bases lay between the germline ends. Here the CDR3 DNA reads TGTGCCAGCACCGTTGGAGGGAGAGGTACAGATACGCAGTATTTT. It is translated as CASTVGGRGTDTQYF.

In regard to this clone: An end of the junction does not agree with germline; a read error may underlie this. Other DNA variants within this sample encode the same CDR3. This chain links TRBV29-1 with TRBJ2-1; D remains unclear. Germline-derived CDR1 and CDR2 are SQVTM and ANQGSEA. CDR3 length: 14 amino acids. The CDR3 sequence: CSVETPSSYNEQFF. CDR3 nucleotides: TGCAGTGTTGAGACGCCTAGCTCCTACAATGAGCAGTTCTTC.

The rearrangement joins TRBV11-2 to TRBJ2-2; TRBD2 matches at 7 bases. Germline-derived CDR1 and CDR2 are SGHAT and FQNNGV. The CDR3 totals 13 residues. V gave up 5 bases and J gave up 6 bases; unmatched junction bases: 3. For the CDR3, the DNA is TGTGCCAGCAGCCCACTAGCGTCCGGGGAGCTGTTTTTT. It encodes CASSPLASGELFF. The full variable domain, rest sourced from reference TRBV11-2 and TRBJ2-2, is EAGVAQSPRYKIIEKRQSVAFWCNPISGHATLYWYQQILGQGPKLLIQFQNNGVVDDSQLPKDRFSAERLKGVDSTLKIQPAKLEDSAVYLCASSPLASGELFFGEGSRLTVL.

This clone was picked up a small number of times. The chain combines TRBV7-9 with TRBJ2-7; TRBD1 matches at 12 bases. This CDR3 has 17 residues. The V segment lost 6 bases and the J segment 7 bases; nucleotides outside the gene matches: 16. CDR1 and CDR2 from the germline V gene are SEHNR and FQNEAQ (reference sequence). In DNA, the CDR3 is TGTGCCAGCAGTCACACCCCCACCGGGACAGGGGGCCGGGAGCAGTACTTC. It translates to CASSHTPTGTGGREQYF.

The chain couples TRBV5-6 to TRBJ2-5; no reliable D call. The CDR3 extends over 15 amino acids. V was pared by 1 base and J by 5 bases, with 15 bases between. CDR1 is SGHDT and CDR2 is YYEEEE in the germline V gene. CDR3 amino acids: CASSLLDLSAETQYF. CDR3 nucleotide sequence: TGTGCCAGCAGCTTGTTGGACCTCAGTGCGGAGACCCAGTACTTC.

The rearrangement uses TRBV30 and TRBJ2-2; D not certain. This CDR3 is built from 13 residues. V lost 0 bases to trimming and J lost 3 bases, with 5 bases between them. CDR1 is GTSNPN, CDR2 SVGIG, per germline (reference sequence). CDR3 amino acids: CAWSVLYTGELFF. CDR3 DNA sequence: TGTGCCTGGAGTGTACTTTACACCGGGGAGCTGTTTTTT.

The CDR3 nucleotides read TGCAGCGTTGAGGGGGAGGCCTCCTACGAGCAGTACTTC. Amino acids: CSVEGEASYEQYF. J is TRBJ2-7 and V is TRBV29-1; possible D gene TRBD2, 6 bases. Trimming took off 3 bases at V and 0 bases at J, with 9 bases between the two ends. The CDR3 is made up of 13 amino acids. Germline V lookup: CDR1 SQVTM, CDR2 ANQGSEA.

The rearrangement joins TRBV27 to TRBJ1-4; 8 nucleotides match TRBD1. J gave up 4 bases and V 5 bases, and 9 bases lay outside the gene matches. The CDR3 length is 16 residues. The germline V gene has CDR1 MNHEY and CDR2 SMNVEV (reference sequence). The CDR3 bases are TGTGCCAGCAGTCCGCGTTCGACAGGGGATAATGAAAAACTGTTTTTT. Translated, it gives CASSPRSTGDNEKLFF.

The chain recombines TRBV13 with TRBJ2-7, with 11 bases lining up with TRBD2. The V segment lost 5 bases and the J segment 3 bases; nucleotides outside the gene matches: 3. The V gene's germline CDR1 is PRHDT and CDR2 FYEKMQ (reference sequence). The CDR3 runs 14 residues. CDR3 loop: CASSPGTSGYEQYF. CDR3 sequence (DNA): TGTGCCAGCAGCCCTGGGACTAGCGGCTACGAGCAGTACTTC.

V gene TRBV6-1 combines with J gene TRBJ1-2; D ambiguous. V was trimmed by 11 bases and J by 3 bases, leaving 13 bases between them. The CDR3 is 12 residues long. Germline CDR1 MNHNS, CDR2 SASEGT. CDR3 in DNA: TGTGCCGGCTTGGGCGGGGACTATGGCTACACCTTC. Its translation is CAGLGGDYGYTF.

This clone was seen just once. V usage is TRBV4-1 and J usage is TRBJ2-5; possibly TRBD2 for D (7 bases). Germline loops: CDR1 MGHRA, CDR2 YSYEKL. CDR3 length equals 15 residues. The germline V and J ends were trimmed by 0 bases and 5 bases, with 13 bases remaining between them. The chain's CDR3 is CASSQERGPHETQYF. In DNA, the CDR3 is TGCGCCAGCAGCCAAGAGCGGGGGCCGCACGAGACCCAGTACTTC.

The V and J genes are TRBV19 and TRBJ1-1; D is possibly TRBD1 (5 bases). Germline loops: CDR1 LNHDA, CDR2 SQIVND (reference sequence). The CDR3 is made up of 12 amino acids. V gave up 6 bases and J gave up 11 bases, with 16 bases separating them. The CDR3 region has the DNA TGTGCCAGTAGCAGCGGGGGTCTGGGCGCTTTCTTT. It is translated as CASSSGGLGAFF.

The V gene is TRBV16, the J gene TRBJ1-5; maybe TRBD1 (5 bases). CDR1 is KGHSY, CDR2 FQNENV, per germline. The V end was cut by 1 base, the J end by 0 bases, with 7 bases between. The CDR3 runs 15 residues. The CDR3 spells CASSQWGGSNQPQHF. For the CDR3, the DNA is TGTGCCAGCAGCCAATGGGGGGGTAGCAATCAGCCCCAGCATTTT.

The rearrangement links TRBV7-6 to TRBJ1-4; tentatively, D is TRBD1 (5 bases). The ends were cut back, 1 base at V and 12 bases at J, with 15 bases in the middle. Looked up from germline, CDR1 is SGHVS and CDR2 is FNYEAQ. The CDR3 is made up of 14 amino acids. The CDR3 DNA reads as TGTGCCAGCAGCTTAGGACAGTATCCGAGCGAACTGTTTTTT. This sequence encodes CASSLGQYPSELFF.

The gene calls are TRBV30 and TRBJ2-3, with 9 bases that match TRBD2. From germline, CDR1 is GTSNPN and CDR2 SVGIG (reference sequence). The CDR3 loop spans 15 amino acids. The V segment lost 5 bases and the J segment 5 bases; nucleotides outside the gene matches: 11. For the CDR3, the DNA is TGTGCCTGGGTTAATGCGGGAGGGCCGATAGATACGCAGTATTTT. This codes for CAWVNAGGPIDTQYF.

The rearrangement joins TRBV29-1 to TRBJ2-5; possibly TRBD2 for D (6 bases). V was trimmed by 4 bases and J by 5 bases, leaving 8 bases between them. Germline V gene data show CDR1 as SQVTM and CDR2 as ANQGSEA. CDR3 length equals 11 residues. DNA for the CDR3: TGCAGCGTTGCTGGGGGGGAGACCCAGTACTTC. It specifies CSVAGGETQYF.

The V gene is TRBV6-6, the J gene TRBJ2-7; TRBD2 matches 12 bases. The CDR3 totals 12 residues. Losses at the gene ends were 11 bases for V and 5 bases for J; bases not matched to a gene: 4. CDR1 is MNHNY and CDR2 is SVGAGI in the germline V gene (reference sequence). CDR3 amino acids: CAASGRADEQYF. The CDR3 DNA sequence: TGTGCCGCTAGCGGGAGGGCCGACGAGCAGTACTTC.

As to this clone: This same CDR3 is encoded by further DNA sequences in the sample. V usage is TRBV30 and J usage is TRBJ2-7, with D unresolved. Germline V lookup: CDR1 GTSNPN, CDR2 SVGIG (reference sequence). V was clipped by 3 bases and J by 7 bases, with 13 bases between them. The CDR3 has 12 residues. CDR3 residues: CAWRRDTGEQYF. The CDR3 DNA is TGTGCCTGGAGGCGAGATACCGGGGAGCAGTACTTC. Supplemented by reference TRBV30 and TRBJ2-7, the full variable domain reads SQTIHQWPATLVQPVGSPLSLECTVEGTSNPNLYWYRQAAGRGLQLLFYSVGIGQISSEVPQNLSASRPQDRQFILSSKKLLLSDSGFYLCAWRRDTGEQYFGPGTRLTVT.

The V and J genes are TRBV29-1 and TRBJ2-1; weak D call: TRBD1 (7 bases). The CDR3 spans 16 residues. Germline lookup yields CDR1 SQVTM and CDR2 ANQGSEA. Between the trimmed V and J ends, which lost 1 base and 0 bases, there was a span of 13 bases. The CDR3 DNA reads TGCAGCGTTGAAGCGGGGGACAGACGCTCCTACAATGAGCAGTTCTTC. This sequence encodes CSVEAGDRRSYNEQFF.

The chain combines TRBV5-1 with TRBJ2-2, with 7 bases aligning to TRBD1. Germline lookup yields CDR1 SGHRS and CDR2 YFSETQ. The CDR3 runs 14 residues. The junction had 6 bases not matched to a gene; V was cut back by 7 bases and J by 3 bases. CDR3 loop: CASDRETYTGELFF. The CDR3 coding sequence is TGCGCCAGCGACAGGGAAACGTACACCGGGGAGCTGTTTTTT.